This TCR beta chain came from a study of OX40 agonist ivuxolimab in advanced cancers. Whole-study findings and limits: Average numbers of expanded clones were greater in CD8+ T cells than in CD4+.

Points on this clone: Its target is unknown.

The study sampled blood at baseline, cycle 4 day 1, and cycle 7 day 1. This CDR3 is built from 16 residues. The ends lost 3 bases at V and 5 bases at J; junction bases unmatched: 6. From germline, CDR1 is SGHNT and CDR2 YYREEE (reference sequence). The data were produced by immunoSEQ multiplex PCR, yet TCRdb's version contains in-frame clones alone and is incomplete. The table has more than 40,000 clones, under 90% seen once. Sequenced material: CD4+ or CD8+ T cells sorted from blood, taken in a trial of the OX40 agonist ivuxolimab. The receptor was isolated from an adult with an advanced solid tumor such as melanoma, head and neck, liver or kidney cancer. This sequence joins TRBV5-4 and TRBJ2-2; 11 positions agree with TRBD2. CDR3 in amino acids: CASSSTSGIGTGELFF. CDR3 nucleotides: TGTGCCAGCAGCTCGACTAGCGGGATTGGTACCGGGGAGCTGTTTTTT.